This T cell receptor (beta chain) was sequenced during a study of cytomegalovirus exposure and HLA in healthy donors. In the study overall: There were roughly 120 million unique TCR beta sequences, drawn from approximately 180 million T cells, in an earlier analysis.

PCR employed 60 Vbeta and 13 Jbeta primers. Using immunoSEQ multiplex PCR, the repertoire was profiled, and TCRdb retains in-frame clones only, with some absent. In the table there are some 130,000 clones, 79% of which are singletons. V dropped 6 bases and J dropped 3 bases, with 15 bases sitting between them. The CDR3 runs 15 residues. Germline V gives CDR1 ENHRY, CDR2 SYGVKD. This TCR was sampled from a man aged 40-49 years in good health and CMV-seropositive. Sequencing input: PBMCs. This sequence joins TRBV10-3 and TRBJ1-5, with D maybe TRBD1 (6 bases). The DNA for the CDR3 is TGTGCCATCAGCCGCGAACGGGACAACAATCAGCCCCAGCATTTT. Protein sequence: CAISRERDNNQPQHF.